The 12 T cell receptor beta chains in this list originate from one sample, sequenced in a study of radiation and T cells in renal cell carcinoma. TCRdb's copy holds only in-frame clones and misses some; the assay was immunoSEQ multiplex PCR. The sample has approximately 83,000 clones, approximately 80% seen once; the top ten hold more than 9%. Time point described: blood 4 weeks post-SBRT, at nephrectomy. Regarding treatment: 15 Gy SBRT to primary tumor, nephrectomy 4 weeks later. The specimen was blood, collected from a patient whose treatment included radiotherapy and nephrectomy. The receptors stem from a man aged 45-65 years with renal cell carcinoma.

V is TRBV18 and J is TRBJ2-5; D remains unclear. Germline CDR1 is KGHSH and CDR2 is LQKENI. V gave up 2 bases and J gave up 4 bases, with 8 bases separating them. The CDR3 has 13 residues. The CDR3 protein is CASSPSASETQYF. As DNA, the CDR3 is TGTGCCAGCTCACCATCGGCGTCAGAGACCCAGTACTTC.

The chain combines TRBV2 with TRBJ1-2; D gene uncertain. Looked up from germline, CDR1 is SNHLY and CDR2 is FYNNEI. Trimming pared 4 bases from V and 2 bases from J, leaving 8 bases between. This CDR3 is built from 13 residues. The CDR3, as DNA: TGTGCCAGCAGTGCCGACGGGAACTATGGCTACACCTTC. This codes for CASSADGNYGYTF.

This clone has just one count. The V call is TRBV25-1, the J call TRBJ2-5; TRBD1 agrees at 7 bases. After removal of 3 bases from V and 4 bases from J, the junction contained 8 bases not matched to a gene. This CDR3 has 15 amino acids. In germline, CDR1 is MGHDK, CDR2 SYGVNS. The CDR3 sequence is CASSDTRQGGETQYF. The CDR3 nucleotides are TGTGCCAGCAGTGATACCCGACAGGGCGGAGAGACCCAGTACTTC. Complete variable domain (other parts from reference TRBV25-1 and TRBJ2-5): EADIYQTPRYLVIGTGKKITLECSQTMGHDKMYWYQQDPGMELHLIHYSYGVNSTEKGDLSSESTVSRIRTEHFPLTLESARPSHTSQYLCASSDTRQGGETQYFGPGTRLLVL.

This clone was picked up a small number of times. CDR3 DNA: TGTGCCAGCAGTTCCCCCCCGGGACAGGGGAACCACGAGCAGTACTTC. Residues: CASSSPPGQGNHEQYF. The J gene is TRBJ2-7, the V gene TRBV28; 10 nucleotides match TRBD1. The CDR3 runs 16 residues. Looked up from germline, CDR1 is MDHEN and CDR2 is SYDVKM. Losses at the gene ends were 4 bases for V and 5 bases for J; bases not matched to a gene: 11. Based on the CDR3 plus reference TRBV28 and TRBJ2-7, the full variable domain is DVKVTQSSRYLVKRTGEKVFLECVQDMDHENMFWYRQDPGLGLRLIYFSYDVKMKEKGDIPEGYSVSREKKERFSLILESASTNQTSMYLCASSSPPGQGNHEQYFGPGTRLTVT.

The chain carries TRBV4-1 and TRBJ2-2, with 9 bases that match TRBD2. The CDR3 is 18 amino acids. Germline lookup yields CDR1 MGHRA and CDR2 YSYEKL. V shed 6 bases and J 3 bases; nucleotides not matched to a gene: 14. In DNA form, the CDR3 reads TGCGCCAGCAGTCCAAGTCCAAGAGCGGGAGGTTACACCGGGGAGCTGTTTTTT. As protein: CASSPSPRAGGYTGELFF.

The rearrangement links TRBV7-3 to TRBJ2-1; TRBD2 matches 8 bases. The CDR3 extends over 15 amino acids. Trimming took 5 bases from V and 7 from J; bases not matched to a gene: 10. Germline lookup yields CDR1 SGHTA and CDR2 FQGTGA. The CDR3 coding sequence is TGTGCCAGCAGCCCAGGACTAGCATCCCTAAATGAGCAGTTCTTC. Translation: CASSPGLASLNEQFF.

This clone was observed a few times. The chain employs TRBV4-3 and TRBJ1-6; D unclear. This CDR3 comprises 14 residues. The germline V gene encodes CDR1 LGHNA and CDR2 YSLEER. Deletions cut 1 base from V and 13 bases from J, with 14 bases between. The CDR3 here is CASSQALERDPLHF. CDR3 sequence (DNA): TGCGCCAGCAGCCAAGCCCTAGAGAGGGATCCCCTCCACTTT.

V and J are TRBV7-3 and TRBJ1-1; D unclear. There are 15 residues in the CDR3. Between the trimmed V and J ends, which lost 3 bases and 3 bases, there was a span of 14 bases. CDR1 is SGHTA, CDR2 FQGTGA, per germline. As DNA, the CDR3 is TGTGCCAGCAGCTTCGTGAACATCGGGTACACTGAAGCTTTCTTT. It is translated as CASSFVNIGYTEAFF. The full variable domain, completed using reference TRBV7-3 and TRBJ1-1, is GAGVSQTPSNKVTEKGKYVELRCDPISGHTALYWYRQSLGQGPEFLIYFQGTGAADDSGLPNDRFFAVRPEGSVSTLKIQRTERGDSAVYLCASSFVNIGYTEAFFGQGTRLTVV.

The V gene is TRBV5-1, the J gene TRBJ2-3, with D tentatively TRBD2 (5 bases). Deletions cut 0 bases from V and 0 bases from J, with 8 bases between. Per germline, CDR1 SGHRS and CDR2 YFSETQ. CDR3 length: 15 amino acids. The CDR3: CASSLGGSSTDTQYF. In DNA form, the CDR3 reads TGCGCCAGCAGCTTGGGCGGGTCTAGCACAGATACGCAGTATTTT.

In nucleotides, the CDR3 is TGTGCCATCAGTGAGTCTAGTGGTAGAGAGACCCAGTACTTC. This sequence encodes CAISESSGRETQYF. J is TRBJ2-5 and V is TRBV10-3; D gene ambiguous. Germline assignment: CDR1 ENHRY and CDR2 SYGVKD. CDR3 size: 14 residues. V shed 0 bases and J shed 4 bases, with 9 bases lying between them.

The CDR3 DNA reads as TGTGCCAGCATGCACGACAGGGGAAGTGAAAAACTGTTTTTT. Its protein product is CASMHDRGSEKLFF. J is TRBJ1-4 and V is TRBV28; 8 bases are shared with TRBD1. This CDR3 comprises 14 residues. Trimming took 7 bases from V and 7 from J; bases not matched to a gene: 8. Germline V gene lookup returns CDR1 MDHEN and CDR2 SYDVKM.

Only one count was recorded for this clone. This chain links TRBV10-1 with TRBJ2-5; no clear D. V gave up 4 bases and J gave up 1 base, with 10 bases separating them. Germline CDR1 WNHNN, CDR2 SYGVQD (reference sequence). The CDR3 runs 14 residues. CDR3 protein: CASSVTAPQETQYF. CDR3 nucleotides: TGCGCCAGCAGTGTAACAGCTCCCCAAGAGACCCAGTACTTC.